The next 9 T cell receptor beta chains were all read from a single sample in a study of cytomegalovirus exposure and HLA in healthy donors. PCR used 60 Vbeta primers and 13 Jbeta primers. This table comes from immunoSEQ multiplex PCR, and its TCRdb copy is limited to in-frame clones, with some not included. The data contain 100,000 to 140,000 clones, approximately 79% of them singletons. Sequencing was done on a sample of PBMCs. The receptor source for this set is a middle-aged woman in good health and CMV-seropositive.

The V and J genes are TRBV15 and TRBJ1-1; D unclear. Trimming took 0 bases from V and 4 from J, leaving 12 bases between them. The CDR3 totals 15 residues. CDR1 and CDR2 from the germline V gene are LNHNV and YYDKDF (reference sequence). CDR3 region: CATSRDLSLPTEAFF. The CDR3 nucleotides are TGTGCCACCAGCAGAGATCTAAGTCTTCCCACTGAAGCTTTCTTT.

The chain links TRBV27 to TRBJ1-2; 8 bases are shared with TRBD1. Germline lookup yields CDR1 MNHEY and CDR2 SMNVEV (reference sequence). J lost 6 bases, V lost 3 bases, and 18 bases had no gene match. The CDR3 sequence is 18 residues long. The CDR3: CASSFLYEANGQGNGYTF. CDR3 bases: TGTGCCAGCAGTTTCCTTTACGAGGCAAATGGACAGGGTAATGGCTACACCTTC.

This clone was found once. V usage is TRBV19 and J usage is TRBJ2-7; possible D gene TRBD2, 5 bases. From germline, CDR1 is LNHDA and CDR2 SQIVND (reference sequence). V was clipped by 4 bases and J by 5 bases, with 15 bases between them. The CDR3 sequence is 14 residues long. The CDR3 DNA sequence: TGTGCCAGTAGTACCCGGATGGAGGCTAACGAGCAGTACTTC. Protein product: CASSTRMEANEQYF.

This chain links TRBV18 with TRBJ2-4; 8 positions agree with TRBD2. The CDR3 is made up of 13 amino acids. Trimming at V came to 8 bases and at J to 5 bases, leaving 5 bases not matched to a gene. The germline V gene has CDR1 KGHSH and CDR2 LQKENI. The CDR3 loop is CASTPGGENIQYF. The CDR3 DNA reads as TGTGCCAGCACCCCCGGGGGGGAAAACATTCAGTACTTC. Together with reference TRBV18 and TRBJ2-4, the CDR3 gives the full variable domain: NAGVMQNPRHLVRRRGQEARLRCSPMKGHSHVYWYRQLPEEGLKFMVYLQKENIIDESGMPKERFSAEFPKEGPSILRIQQVVRGDSAAYFCASTPGGENIQYFGAGTRLSVL.

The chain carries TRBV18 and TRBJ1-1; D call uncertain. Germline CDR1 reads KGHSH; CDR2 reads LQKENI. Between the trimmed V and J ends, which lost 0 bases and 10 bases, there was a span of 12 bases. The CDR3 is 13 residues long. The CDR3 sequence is CASSPPDRGRAFF. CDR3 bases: TGTGCCAGCTCACCACCGGACCGGGGTAGAGCTTTCTTT.

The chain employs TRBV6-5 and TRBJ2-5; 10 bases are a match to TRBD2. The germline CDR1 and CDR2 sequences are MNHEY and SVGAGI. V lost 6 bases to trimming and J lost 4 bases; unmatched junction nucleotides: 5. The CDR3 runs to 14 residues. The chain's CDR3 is CASSQAGGRETQYF. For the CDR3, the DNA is TGTGCCAGCAGCCAAGCGGGGGGGCGAGAGACCCAGTACTTC.

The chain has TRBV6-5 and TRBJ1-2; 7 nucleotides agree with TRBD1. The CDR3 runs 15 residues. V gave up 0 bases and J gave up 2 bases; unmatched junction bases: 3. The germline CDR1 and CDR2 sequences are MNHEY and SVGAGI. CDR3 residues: CASSYSGTANYGYTF. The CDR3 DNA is TGTGCCAGCAGTTACTCCGGGACAGCCAACTATGGCTACACCTTC.

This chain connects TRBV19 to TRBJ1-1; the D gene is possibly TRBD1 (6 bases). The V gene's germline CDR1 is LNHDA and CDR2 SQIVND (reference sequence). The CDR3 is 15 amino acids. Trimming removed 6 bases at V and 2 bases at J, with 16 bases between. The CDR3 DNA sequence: TGTGCCAGTAGGCAAAAGTCGACAGGTAACACTGAAGCTTTCTTT. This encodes CASRQKSTGNTEAFF. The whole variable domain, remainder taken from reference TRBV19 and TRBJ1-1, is DGGITQSPKYLFRKEGQNVTLSCEQNLNHDAMYWYRQDPGQGLRLIYYSQIVNDFQKGDIAEGYSVSREKKESFPLTVTSAQKNPTAFYLCASRQKSTGNTEAFFGQGTRLTVV.

The CDR3 spells CASSFGLAYHEQYF. The CDR3 coding sequence is TGTGCCAGCAGCTTCGGACTAGCGTACCACGAGCAGTACTTC. V gene TRBV9 combines with J gene TRBJ2-7, with 9 bases aligning to TRBD2. This CDR3 is 14 amino acids long. CDR1 is SGDLS, CDR2 YYNGEE, per germline. J gave up 5 bases and V 4 bases, and 7 bases lay outside the gene matches.